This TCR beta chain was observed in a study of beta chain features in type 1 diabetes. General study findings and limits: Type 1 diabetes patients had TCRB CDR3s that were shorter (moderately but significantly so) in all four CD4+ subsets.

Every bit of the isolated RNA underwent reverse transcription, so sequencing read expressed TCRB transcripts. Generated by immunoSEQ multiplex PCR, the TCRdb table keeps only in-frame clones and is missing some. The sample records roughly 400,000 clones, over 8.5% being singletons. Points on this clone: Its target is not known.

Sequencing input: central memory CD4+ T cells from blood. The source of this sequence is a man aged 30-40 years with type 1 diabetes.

Written as DNA, the CDR3 is TGTGCCAGCAGCTTAACACTAGCGGACGAGCAGTACTTC. The encoded protein is CASSLTLADEQYF. The chain joins TRBV7-2 to TRBJ2-5, with 8 nucleotides matching TRBD2. Gene TRBJ2-7 matches the end of the DNA better, so the J call may be wrong. The length of the CDR3 is 13 residues. CDR1 SGHTA and CDR2 FQGNSA come from the germline V gene.